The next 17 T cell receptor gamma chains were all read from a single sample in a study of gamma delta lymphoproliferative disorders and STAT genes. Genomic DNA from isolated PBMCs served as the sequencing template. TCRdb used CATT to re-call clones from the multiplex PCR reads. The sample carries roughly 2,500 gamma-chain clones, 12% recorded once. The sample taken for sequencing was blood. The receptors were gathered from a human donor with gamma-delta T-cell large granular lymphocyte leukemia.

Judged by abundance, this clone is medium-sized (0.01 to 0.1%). The CDR3 loop is CATWDGLNTGWFKIF. The CDR3 DNA follows: TGTGCCACCTGGGACGGGCTGAACACTGGTTGGTTCAAGATATTT. The chain recombines TRGV2 with TRGJP1. The J gene was missing in TCRdb and was found by matching the end of the DNA to germline. Germline V gene data show CDR1 as EGSNGY and CDR2 as YDSYNSKV. V gave up 0 bases and J gave up 4 bases; unmatched junction bases: 5. The CDR3 is 15 amino acids.

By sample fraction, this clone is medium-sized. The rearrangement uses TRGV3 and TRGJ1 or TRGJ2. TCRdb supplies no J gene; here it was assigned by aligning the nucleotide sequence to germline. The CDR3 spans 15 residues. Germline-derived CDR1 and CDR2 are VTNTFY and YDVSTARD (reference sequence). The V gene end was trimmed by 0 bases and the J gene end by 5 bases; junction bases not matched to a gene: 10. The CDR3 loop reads CATWDRRGRDYKKLF. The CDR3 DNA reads TGTGCCACCTGGGACAGGCGAGGACGTGATTATAAGAAACTCTTT.

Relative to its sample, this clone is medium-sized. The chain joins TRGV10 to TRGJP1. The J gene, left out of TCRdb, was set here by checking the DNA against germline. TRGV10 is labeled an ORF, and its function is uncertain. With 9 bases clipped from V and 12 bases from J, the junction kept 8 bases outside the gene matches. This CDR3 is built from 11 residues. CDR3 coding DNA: TGTGCTGCGTGTTCATGGGGGTTCAAGATATTT. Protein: CAACSWGFKIF.

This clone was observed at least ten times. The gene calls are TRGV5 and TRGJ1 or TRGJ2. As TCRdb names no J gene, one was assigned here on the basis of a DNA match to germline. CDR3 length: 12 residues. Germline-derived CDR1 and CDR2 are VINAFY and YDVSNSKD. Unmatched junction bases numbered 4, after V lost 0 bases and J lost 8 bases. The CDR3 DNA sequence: TGTGCCACCTGGGACAGGCCGAATAAGAAACTCTTT. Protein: CATWDRPNKKLF.

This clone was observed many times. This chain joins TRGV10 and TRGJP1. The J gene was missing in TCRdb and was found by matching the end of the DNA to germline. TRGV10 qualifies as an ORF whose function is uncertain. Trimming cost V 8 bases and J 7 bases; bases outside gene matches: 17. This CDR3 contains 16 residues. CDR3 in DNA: TGTGCTGCGTGGGATTTCAGAGGGGGCAATGGTTGGTTCAAGATATTT. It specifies CAAWDFRGGNGWFKIF.

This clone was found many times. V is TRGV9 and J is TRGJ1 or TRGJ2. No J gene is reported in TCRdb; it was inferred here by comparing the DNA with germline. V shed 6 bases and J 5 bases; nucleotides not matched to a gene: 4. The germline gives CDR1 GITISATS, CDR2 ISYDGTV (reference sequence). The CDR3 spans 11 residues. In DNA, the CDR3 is TGTGCCTTGTGGCGAGATTATAAGAAACTCTTT. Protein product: CALWRDYKKLF.

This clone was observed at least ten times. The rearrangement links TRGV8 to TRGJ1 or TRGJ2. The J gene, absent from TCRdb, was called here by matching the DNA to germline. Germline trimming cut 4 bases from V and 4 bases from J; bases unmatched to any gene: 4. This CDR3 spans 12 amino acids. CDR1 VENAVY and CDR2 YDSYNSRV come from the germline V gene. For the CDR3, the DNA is TGTGCCACCTGGGACCGGTATTATAAGAAACTCTTT. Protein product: CATWDRYYKKLF.

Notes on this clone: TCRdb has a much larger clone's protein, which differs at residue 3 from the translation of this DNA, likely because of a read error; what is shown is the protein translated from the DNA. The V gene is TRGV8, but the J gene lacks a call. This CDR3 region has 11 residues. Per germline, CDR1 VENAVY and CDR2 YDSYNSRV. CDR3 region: CAIWDIGRKLF. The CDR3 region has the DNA TGTGCCATCTGGGATATCGGTAGAAAGCTCTTT.

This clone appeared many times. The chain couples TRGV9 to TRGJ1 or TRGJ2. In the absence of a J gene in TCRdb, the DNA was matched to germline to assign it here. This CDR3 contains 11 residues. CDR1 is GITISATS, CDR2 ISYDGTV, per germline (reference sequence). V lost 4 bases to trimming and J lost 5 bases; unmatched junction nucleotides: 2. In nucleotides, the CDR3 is TGTGCCTTGTGGGATAATTATAAGAAACTCTTT. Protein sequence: CALWDNYKKLF.

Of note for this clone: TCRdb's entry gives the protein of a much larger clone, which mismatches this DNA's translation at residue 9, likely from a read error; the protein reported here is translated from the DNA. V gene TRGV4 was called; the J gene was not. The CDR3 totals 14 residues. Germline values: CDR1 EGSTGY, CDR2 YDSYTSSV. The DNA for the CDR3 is TGTGCCACCTGGGATGGGATAGACAAAGGGGAGGGACTCTTT. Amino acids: CATWDGIDKGEGLF.

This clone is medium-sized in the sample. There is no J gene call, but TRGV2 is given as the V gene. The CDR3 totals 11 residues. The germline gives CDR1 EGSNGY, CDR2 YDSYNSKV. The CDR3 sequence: CATICENGKLF. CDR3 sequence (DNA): TGTGCCACCATTTGCGAGAATGGAAAACTCTTT.

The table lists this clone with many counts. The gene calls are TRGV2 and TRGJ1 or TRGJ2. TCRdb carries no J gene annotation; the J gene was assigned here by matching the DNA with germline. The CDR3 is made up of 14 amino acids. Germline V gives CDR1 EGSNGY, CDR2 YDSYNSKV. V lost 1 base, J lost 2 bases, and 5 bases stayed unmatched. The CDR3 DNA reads TGTGCCACCTGGGACGGCCGGGATTATTATAAGAAACTCTTT. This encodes CATWDGRDYYKKLF.

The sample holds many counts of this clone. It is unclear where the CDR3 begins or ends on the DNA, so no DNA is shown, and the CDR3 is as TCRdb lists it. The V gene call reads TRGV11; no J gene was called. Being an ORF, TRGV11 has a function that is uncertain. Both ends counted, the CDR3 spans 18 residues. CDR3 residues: CTTVPAGLGTRRGYKKLF.

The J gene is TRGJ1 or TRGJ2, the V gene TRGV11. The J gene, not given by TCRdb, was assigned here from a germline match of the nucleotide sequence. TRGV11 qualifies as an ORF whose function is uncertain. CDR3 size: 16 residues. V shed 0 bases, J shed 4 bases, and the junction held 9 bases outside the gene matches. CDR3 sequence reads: CACWIRHQFVYYKKLF. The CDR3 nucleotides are TGTGCCTGCTGGATTAGGCACCAGTTTGTCTATTATAAGAAACTCTTT.

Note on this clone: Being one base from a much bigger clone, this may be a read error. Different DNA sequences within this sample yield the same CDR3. CDR3 sequence reads: CAAWDIGWFKIF. CDR3 in DNA: TGTGCTGCGTGGGATATAGGTTGGTTCAAGATATTT. The rearrangement uses TRGV10 and TRGJP1. No J gene was available from TCRdb, and it was assigned here by a germline match of the DNA. TRGV10 is recorded as an ORF, its role being uncertain. The ends lost 8 bases at V and 8 bases at J; junction bases unmatched: 6. The CDR3 extends over 12 amino acids.

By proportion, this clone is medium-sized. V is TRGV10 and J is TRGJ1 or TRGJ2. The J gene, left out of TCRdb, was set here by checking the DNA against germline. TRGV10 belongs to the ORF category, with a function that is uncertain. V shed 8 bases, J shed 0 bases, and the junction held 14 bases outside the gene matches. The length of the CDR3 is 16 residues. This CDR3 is CAAWDYKGPNYYKKLF. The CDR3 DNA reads TGTGCTGCGTGGGATTATAAGGGGCCGAATTATTATAAGAAACTCTTT.

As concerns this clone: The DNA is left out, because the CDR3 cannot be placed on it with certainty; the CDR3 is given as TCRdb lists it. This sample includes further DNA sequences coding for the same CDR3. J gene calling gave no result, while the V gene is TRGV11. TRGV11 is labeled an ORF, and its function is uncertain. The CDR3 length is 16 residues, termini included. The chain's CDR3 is CTTVPAGFSSDWIKTF.